The 11 T cell receptor beta chains reported below all come from one sample, sequenced in a study of T cells in Graves' hyperthyroidism and ophthalmopathy. Regions amplified from RNA transcripts were the TCR beta CDR3 regions. TCR CDR3 regions were first amplified by RT-PCR with HTBI primers. MiXCR, applied by TCRdb to the multiplex PCR reads, yields one record per CDR3 protein. Of under 450,000 distinct CDR3 sequences in the sample, around an eighth were seen once. Sequenced: blood. The source of these receptors is a man aged 25-45 years with Graves' hyperthyroidism that later progressed to Graves' ophthalmopathy.

Many counts were recorded for this clonotype. The chain carries TRBV7-8 and TRBJ2-7, with 8 bases lining up with TRBD2. Germline CDR1 and CDR2: SGHVS and FQNEAQ. CDR3 size: 15 residues. Losses at the gene ends were 4 bases for V and 3 bases for J; bases not matched to a gene: 8. The CDR3 region has the DNA TGTGCCAGCAGCTACACCAACGGGGGGGTCTACGAGCAGTACTTC. As protein: CASSYTNGGVYEQYF.

Many counts were recorded for this clonotype. V and J are TRBV30 and TRBJ1-1, with no clear D. The V gene lost 1 base and the J gene lost 2 bases, with 8 bases spanning the gap. Germline CDR1 reads GTSNPN; CDR2 reads SVGIG (reference sequence). The CDR3 loop spans 13 amino acids. The CDR3 nucleotides read TGTGCCTGGAGTGGAGGAAGTAACACTGAAGCTTTCTTT. It encodes CAWSGGSNTEAFF.

This clonotype was seen repeatedly, ten times or more. This sequence joins TRBV7-9 and TRBJ1-4; TRBD1 might be the D (6 bases). CDR1 is SEHNR, CDR2 FQNEAQ, per germline (reference sequence). This CDR3 region has 14 residues. V lost 5 bases to trimming and J lost 3 bases, with 10 bases between them. This CDR3 reads CASSPRTANEKLFF. The CDR3 DNA reads as TGTGCCAGCAGCCCTCGGACAGCTAATGAAAAACTGTTTTTT.

This clonotype was picked up many times. The chain joins TRBV10-3 to TRBJ2-7, with D uncertain. Germline lookup yields CDR1 ENHRY and CDR2 SYGVKD. V lost 2 bases to trimming and J lost 6 bases, with 14 bases between them. CDR3 length equals 14 residues. The CDR3 nucleotides are TGTGCCATCAGTGAGATACATACTACGGGCGAGCAGTACTTC. Translating it yields CAISEIHTTGEQYF.

The table lists this clonotype with many counts. CDR3 DNA: TGTGCTAGTGGTTTTCAGGTCGGCACTGAAGCTTTCTTT. Translation gives CASGFQVGTEAFF. The V and J genes are TRBV12-5 and TRBJ1-1; D uncertain. The length of the CDR3 is 13 residues. Germline values: CDR1 LGHNT, CDR2 FRNRAP. V lost 3 bases and J lost 4, with 9 bases in between.

V usage is TRBV20-1 and J usage is TRBJ2-2; D might be TRBD1 or TRBD2, each matching 5 bases. Germline CDR1 and CDR2: DFQATT and SNEGSKA (reference sequence). This CDR3 comprises 16 residues. Trimming removed 5 bases at V and 0 bases at J, with 16 bases between. The CDR3 loop is CSAGGRGYTNTGELFF. CDR3 DNA sequence: TGCAGTGCTGGGGGACGGGGTTATACGAACACCGGGGAGCTGTTTTTT.

Many counts were recorded for this clonotype. The rearrangement links TRBV7-9 to TRBJ2-1, with TRBD1 identical over 7 bases. The CDR3 extends over 13 amino acids. The germline V gene encodes CDR1 SEHNR and CDR2 FQNEAQ (reference sequence). V lost 8 bases and J lost 4; bases outside the gene matches: 5. CDR3: CASPIRGYNEQFF. The DNA of the CDR3 is TGTGCCAGCCCAATCAGGGGGTACAATGAGCAGTTCTTC.

The V gene is TRBV12-3 or TRBV12-4, the J gene TRBJ1-4; D perhaps matches TRBD1 (5 bases). This CDR3 has 15 residues. V lost 6 bases to trimming and J lost 2 bases, with 13 bases between them. CDR3 amino acids: CASRGGEATNEKLFF. CDR3 coding DNA: TGTGCCAGCAGGGGGGGGGAGGCGACTAATGAAAAACTGTTTTTT.

This clonotype has just a few counts. V is TRBV9 and J is TRBJ1-2; TRBD1 agrees at 7 bases. CDR3 length: 16 amino acids. After removal of 1 base from V and 0 bases from J, the junction contained 6 bases not matched to a gene. Germline-derived CDR1 and CDR2 are SGDLS and YYNGEE. DNA of the CDR3: TGTGCCAGCAGCGTAATCTCGGGACAGCCTAACTATGGCTACACCTTC. Its translation is CASSVISGQPNYGYTF.

The chain has TRBV7-2 and TRBJ2-3, with D hard to call. V was trimmed by 6 bases and J by 4 bases, leaving 17 bases between them. The CDR3 has 15 amino acids. The germline CDR1 and CDR2 sequences are SGHTA and FQGNSA. CDR3 nucleotides: TGTGCCAGCAGTTCGTATAGCTCCCCCGCAGATACGCAGTATTTT. It encodes CASSSYSSPADTQYF.

This clonotype appeared many times. CDR3 sequence: CASSKRQGSEAFF. In DNA form, the CDR3 reads TGTGCCAGCAGTAAAAGACAGGGTTCTGAAGCTTTCTTT. This chain uses TRBV28 with TRBJ1-1; 7 nucleotides line up with TRBD1. Trimming removed 5 bases from V and 6 bases from J; junction bases left unmatched: 6. Germline V CDR1 and CDR2: MDHEN, SYDVKM. The CDR3 loop spans 13 amino acids. Looking up the rest from reference TRBV28 and TRBJ1-1 gives the full variable domain: DVKVTQSSRYLVKRTGEKVFLECVQDMDHENMFWYRQDPGLGLRLIYFSYDVKMKEKGDIPEGYSVSREKKERFSLILESASTNQTSMYLCASSKRQGSEAFFGQGTRLTVV.